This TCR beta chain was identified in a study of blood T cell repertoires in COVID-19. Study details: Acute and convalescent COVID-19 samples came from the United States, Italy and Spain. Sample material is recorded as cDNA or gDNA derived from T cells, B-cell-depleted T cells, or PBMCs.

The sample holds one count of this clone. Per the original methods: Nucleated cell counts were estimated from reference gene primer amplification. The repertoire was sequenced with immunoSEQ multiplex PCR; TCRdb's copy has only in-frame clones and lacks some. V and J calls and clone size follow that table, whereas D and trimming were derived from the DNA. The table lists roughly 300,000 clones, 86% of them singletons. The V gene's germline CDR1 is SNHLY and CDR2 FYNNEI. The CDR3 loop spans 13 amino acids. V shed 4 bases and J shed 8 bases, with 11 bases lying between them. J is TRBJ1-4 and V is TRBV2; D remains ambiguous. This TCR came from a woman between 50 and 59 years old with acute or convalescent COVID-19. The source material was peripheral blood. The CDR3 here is CASSAEFPEKLFF. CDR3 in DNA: TGTGCCAGCAGTGCCGAGTTTCCGGAAAAACTGTTTTTT.